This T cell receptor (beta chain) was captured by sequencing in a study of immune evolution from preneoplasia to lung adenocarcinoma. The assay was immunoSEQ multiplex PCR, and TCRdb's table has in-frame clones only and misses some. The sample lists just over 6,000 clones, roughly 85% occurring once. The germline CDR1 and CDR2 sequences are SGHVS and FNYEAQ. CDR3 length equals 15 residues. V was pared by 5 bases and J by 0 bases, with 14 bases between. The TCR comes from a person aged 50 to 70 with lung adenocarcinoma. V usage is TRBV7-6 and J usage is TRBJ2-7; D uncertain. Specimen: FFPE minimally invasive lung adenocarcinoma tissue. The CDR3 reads CASSPRPASSYEQYF. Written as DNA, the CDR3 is TGTGCCAGCAGCCCGAGACCGGCGAGCTCCTACGAGCAGTACTTC.